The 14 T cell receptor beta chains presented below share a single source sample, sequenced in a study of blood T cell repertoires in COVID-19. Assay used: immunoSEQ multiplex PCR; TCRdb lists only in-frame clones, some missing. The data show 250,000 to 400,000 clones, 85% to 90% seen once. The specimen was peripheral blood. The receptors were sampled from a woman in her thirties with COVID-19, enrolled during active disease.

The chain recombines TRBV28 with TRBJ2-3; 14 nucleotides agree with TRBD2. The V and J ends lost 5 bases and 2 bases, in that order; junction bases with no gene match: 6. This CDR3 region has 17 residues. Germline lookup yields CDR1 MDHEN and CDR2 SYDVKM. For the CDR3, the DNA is TGTGCCAGCAGTATCTGGACTAGCGGGGGGACCACAGATACGCAGTATTTT. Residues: CASSIWTSGGTTDTQYF.

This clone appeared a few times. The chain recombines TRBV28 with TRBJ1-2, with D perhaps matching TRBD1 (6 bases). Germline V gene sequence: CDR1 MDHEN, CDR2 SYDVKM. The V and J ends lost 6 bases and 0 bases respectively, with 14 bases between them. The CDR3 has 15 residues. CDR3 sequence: CASSPERTANYGYTF. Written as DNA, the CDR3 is TGTGCCAGCAGCCCCGAAAGGACAGCTAACTATGGCTACACCTTC.

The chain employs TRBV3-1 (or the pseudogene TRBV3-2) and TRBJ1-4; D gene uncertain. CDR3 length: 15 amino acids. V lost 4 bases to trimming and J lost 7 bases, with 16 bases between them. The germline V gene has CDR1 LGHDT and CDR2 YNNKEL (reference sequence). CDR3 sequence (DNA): TGTGCCAGCAGCCCATCCGGAGGTCTGGGTGAAAAACTGTTTTTT. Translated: CASSPSGGLGEKLFF.

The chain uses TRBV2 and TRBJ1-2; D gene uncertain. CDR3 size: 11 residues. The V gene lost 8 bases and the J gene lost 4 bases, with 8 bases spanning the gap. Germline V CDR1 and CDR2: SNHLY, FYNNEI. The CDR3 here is CASGSIYGYTF. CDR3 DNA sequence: TGTGCCAGCGGCTCCATCTATGGCTACACCTTC.

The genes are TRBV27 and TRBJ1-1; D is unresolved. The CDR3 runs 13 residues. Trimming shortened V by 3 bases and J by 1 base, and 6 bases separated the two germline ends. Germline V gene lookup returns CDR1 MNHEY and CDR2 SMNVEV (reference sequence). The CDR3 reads CASSLGSNTEAFF. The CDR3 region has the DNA TGTGCCAGCAGTTTGGGCTCGAACACTGAAGCTTTCTTT.

The CDR3 DNA reads TGTGCCAGCAGCCAACAGCGGGGCCCCCAAGAGACCCAGTACTTC. Translated, it gives CASSQQRGPQETQYF. The gene calls are TRBV3-1 (or the pseudogene TRBV3-2) and TRBJ2-5, with 7 bases fitting TRBD2. The V and J ends lost 2 bases and 1 base, in that order; junction bases with no gene match: 4. This CDR3 has 15 residues. Germline V gene data show CDR1 as LGHDT and CDR2 as YNNKEL (reference sequence).

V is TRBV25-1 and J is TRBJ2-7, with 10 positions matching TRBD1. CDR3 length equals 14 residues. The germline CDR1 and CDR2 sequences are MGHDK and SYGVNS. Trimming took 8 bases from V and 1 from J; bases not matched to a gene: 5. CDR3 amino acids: CASAWTGGSYEQYF. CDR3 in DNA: TGTGCCAGCGCCTGGACAGGGGGATCCTACGAGCAGTACTTC.

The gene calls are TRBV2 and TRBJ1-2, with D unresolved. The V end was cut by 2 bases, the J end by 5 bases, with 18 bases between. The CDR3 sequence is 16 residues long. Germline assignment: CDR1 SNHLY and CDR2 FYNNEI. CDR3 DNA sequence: TGTGCCAGCAGTGAAATCGTCACCCAGTTAATTTATGGCTACACCTTC. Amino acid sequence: CASSEIVTQLIYGYTF.

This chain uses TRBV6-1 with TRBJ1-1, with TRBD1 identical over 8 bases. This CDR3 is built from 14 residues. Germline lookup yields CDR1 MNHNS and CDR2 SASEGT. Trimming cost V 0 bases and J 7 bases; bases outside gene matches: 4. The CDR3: CASSEAQGAVEAFF. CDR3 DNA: TGTGCCAGCAGTGAAGCCCAGGGGGCCGTTGAAGCTTTCTTT.

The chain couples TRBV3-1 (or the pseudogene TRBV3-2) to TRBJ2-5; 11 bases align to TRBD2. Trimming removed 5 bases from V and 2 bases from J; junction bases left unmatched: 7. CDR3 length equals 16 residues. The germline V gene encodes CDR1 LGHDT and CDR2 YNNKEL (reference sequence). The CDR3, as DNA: TGTGCCAGCAGCTTTGCCGGGACTAGCGGACAAGAGACCCAGTACTTC. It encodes CASSFAGTSGQETQYF.

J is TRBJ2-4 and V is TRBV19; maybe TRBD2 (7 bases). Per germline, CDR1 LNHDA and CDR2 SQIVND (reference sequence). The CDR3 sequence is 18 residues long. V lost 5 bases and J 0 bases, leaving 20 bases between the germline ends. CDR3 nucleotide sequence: TGTGCCAGTAGTGCTCGGGACTACGGAGGGGGAGCCAAAAACATTCAGTACTTC. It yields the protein CASSARDYGGGAKNIQYF.

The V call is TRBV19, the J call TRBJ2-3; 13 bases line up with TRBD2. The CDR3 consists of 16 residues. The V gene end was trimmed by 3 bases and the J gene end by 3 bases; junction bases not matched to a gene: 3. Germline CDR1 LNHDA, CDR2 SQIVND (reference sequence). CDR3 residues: CASSIMTSGRTDTQYF. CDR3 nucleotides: TGTGCCAGTAGTATTATGACTAGCGGGAGGACAGATACGCAGTATTTT.

CDR3 residues: CASSQTGLGETQYF. CDR3 DNA sequence: TGTGCCAGCAGCCAGACAGGGCTTGGGGAGACCCAGTACTTC. This chain joins TRBV5-4 and TRBJ2-5; 7 positions match TRBD1. V trimming: 4 bases; J trimming: 5 bases; junction bases outside the gene matches: 8. Germline V lookup: CDR1 SGHNT, CDR2 YYREEE (reference sequence). The CDR3 extends over 14 amino acids. Full variable domain (remainder filled in from reference TRBV5-4 and TRBJ2-5): ETGVTQSPTHLIKTRGQQVTLRCSSQSGHNTVSWYQQALGQGPQFIFQYYREEENGRGNFPPRFSGLQFPNYSSELNVNALELDDSALYLCASSQTGLGETQYFGPGTRLLVL.

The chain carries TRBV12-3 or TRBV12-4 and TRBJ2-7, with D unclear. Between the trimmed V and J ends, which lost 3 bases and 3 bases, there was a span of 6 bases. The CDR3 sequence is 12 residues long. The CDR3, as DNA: TGTGCCAGCAGTTTCGTAATCTACGAGCAGTACTTC. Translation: CASSFVIYEQYF.